This entry is about one T cell receptor beta chain. Its antigen is as yet unknown. The libraries of TRB cDNA were prepared using 5' RACE with UMI labels. Each CDR3 protein gets one entry in TCRdb, which reprocessed the 5' RACE reads and gives no DNA. This sample's table has about 130,000 distinct CDR3 sequences. The sample belongs to a study of CXCR3-negative and CXCR3-positive naive CD8 T cells. Turning to the study itself: Total TRB output reached 130 million or so reads, about 1.5 +/- 0.3 million per library.

Per the germline V gene, CDR1 is MGHRA and CDR2 is YSYEKL. The CDR3 has 19 residues. Study-level points and caveats: Memory cells showed distinct TRBV-TRBJ patterns, while the two naive subsets matched.

Sequenced: naive CXCR3- CD8+ T cells from blood. As for subset: CD45RO-CCR7+CD27+CD95- naive CD8+ T cells lacking CXCR3 (TNR3-). The chain employs TRBV4-1 and TRBJ2-1; TCRdb's D gene call, TRBD2, goes unchecked for lack of DNA. This clonotype was obtained from a human donor in good health. Some clones in this sample may be carry-over from other donors' samples. This chain's CDR3 is CASSQGVLAVKSSYNEQFF.